These 32 T cell receptor beta chains were all obtained from the same sample, sequenced in a study of cytomegalovirus exposure and HLA in healthy donors. The PCR ran on 60 Vbeta and 13 Jbeta primers. The protocol was immunoSEQ multiplex PCR, while the TCRdb copy is restricted to in-frame clones and leaves out a portion. The sample records 130,000 to 150,000 clones, 64% being singletons. The material sequenced was PBMCs. These receptors originate from a woman aged 25 to 39 in good health and CMV-seropositive.

J is TRBJ1-2 and V is TRBV30; D may be TRBD1 (5 bases). The CDR3 runs 15 residues. The germline V and J ends were trimmed by 3 bases and 2 bases, with 16 bases remaining between them. The germline V gene has CDR1 GTSNPN and CDR2 SVGIG (reference sequence). As DNA, the CDR3 is TGTGCCTGGAGCCCCCAAGTGGGGCCAAACTATGGCTACACCTTC. Translating it yields CAWSPQVGPNYGYTF. The entire variable domain, with the rest obtained from reference TRBV30 and TRBJ1-2, is as follows: SQTIHQWPATLVQPVGSPLSLECTVEGTSNPNLYWYRQAAGRGLQLLFYSVGIGQISSEVPQNLSASRPQDRQFILSSKKLLLSDSGFYLCAWSPQVGPNYGYTFGSGTRLTVV.

The chain links TRBV7-2 to TRBJ2-2; possibly TRBD1 for D (6 bases). Germline CDR1 reads SGHTA; CDR2 reads FQGNSA. The CDR3 contains 16 residues. Trimming took off 5 bases at V and 1 base at J, with 14 bases between the two ends. The CDR3 region is CASSPYRVENTGELFF. In nucleotides, the CDR3 is TGTGCCAGCAGCCCCTACAGGGTAGAGAACACCGGGGAGCTGTTTTTT.

This chain joins TRBV7-9 and TRBJ1-5; D not certain. Trimming took off 3 bases at V and 7 bases at J, with 10 bases between the two ends. The germline V gene encodes CDR1 SEHNR and CDR2 FQNEAQ (reference sequence). The CDR3 is 13 amino acids. The CDR3 nucleotides are TGTGCCAGCAGCTTTGGCGGAACCCAGCCCCAGCATTTT. This sequence encodes CASSFGGTQPQHF. Full variable domain (rest looked up from reference TRBV7-9 and TRBJ1-5): DTGVSQNPRHKITKRGQNVTFRCDPISEHNRLYWYRQTLGQGPEFLTYFQNEAQLEKSRLLSDRFSAERPKGSFSTLEIQRTEQGDSAMYLCASSFGGTQPQHFGDGTRLSIL.

The V and J genes are TRBV2 and TRBJ2-1, with a tentative D call TRBD1 (5 bases). V was cut by 8 bases and J by 2 bases, with 16 bases left in between. CDR1 is SNHLY, CDR2 FYNNEI, per germline. This CDR3 comprises 15 residues. CDR3 in amino acids: CASQGGRVTYNEQFF. CDR3 DNA sequence: TGTGCCAGCCAGGGCGGAAGGGTAACCTACAATGAGCAGTTCTTC.

A few counts support this clone. The genes are TRBV14 and TRBJ2-1; D may be TRBD2 (5 bases). Germline-derived CDR1 and CDR2 are SGHDN and FVKESK. V lost 4 bases and J 8 bases, leaving 21 bases between the germline ends. This CDR3 is 16 amino acids long. The CDR3 loop is CASSLVGRRPRDEQFF. In DNA, the CDR3 is TGTGCCAGCAGCCTAGTCGGGCGGAGACCGAGGGATGAGCAGTTCTTC.

This chain uses TRBV7-3 with TRBJ1-5; D is unresolved. This CDR3 comprises 14 residues. Germline V gene lookup returns CDR1 SGHTA and CDR2 FQGTGA. Trimming shortened V by 2 bases and J by 0 bases, and 5 bases separated the two germline ends. The CDR3 protein is CASSLVASNQPQHF. Written as DNA, the CDR3 is TGTGCCAGCAGCTTAGTGGCTAGCAATCAGCCCCAGCATTTT.

This rearrangement joins TRBV27 to TRBJ2-3; D may be TRBD2 (6 bases). The CDR3 is 16 amino acids. CDR1 is MNHEY and CDR2 is SMNVEV in the germline V gene (reference sequence). V lost 8 bases to trimming and J lost 1 base, with 19 bases between them. CDR3 DNA: TGTGCCAGCGGGAATCTAAAGGAGGGCGGCACAGATACGCAGTATTTT. It yields the protein CASGNLKEGGTDTQYF.

The gene calls are TRBV5-1 and TRBJ1-2, with TRBD1 matching 9 bases. CDR3 length equals 14 residues. Trimming cost V 7 bases and J 6 bases; bases outside gene matches: 10. The germline V gene encodes CDR1 SGHRS and CDR2 YFSETQ. The CDR3 loop reads CASQRVGQGNGYTF. The CDR3 DNA is TGCGCCAGCCAGAGGGTGGGACAGGGAAATGGCTACACCTTC. The whole variable domain, remainder taken from reference TRBV5-1 and TRBJ1-2, is KAGVTQTPRYLIKTRGQQVTLSCSPISGHRSVSWYQQTPGQGLQFLFEYFSETQRNKGNFPGRFSGRQFSNSRSEMNVSTLELGDSALYLCASQRVGQGNGYTFGSGTRLTVV.

The chain carries TRBV7-9 and TRBJ1-2; TRBD1 is a possible D gene (6 bases). CDR3 size: 14 residues. Germline V gene sequence: CDR1 SEHNR, CDR2 FQNEAQ (reference sequence). With 0 bases removed from V and 7 bases from J, the gap between germline ends came to 12 bases. The CDR3 DNA reads TGTGCCAGCAGCTTAGCGGGGACACTGAGTGGCTACACCTTC. Its protein product is CASSLAGTLSGYTF.

CDR3 loop: CASSPVGVYEQYF. As DNA, the CDR3 is TGCGCCAGCAGCCCGGTAGGGGTATACGAGCAGTACTTC. The chain uses TRBV5-1 and TRBJ2-7; possible D gene TRBD1, 5 bases. CDR1 and CDR2 from the germline V gene are SGHRS and YFSETQ. Trimming removed 4 bases at V and 4 bases at J, with 12 bases between. CDR3 size: 13 residues.

The chain recombines TRBV7-2 with TRBJ1-3, with TRBD1 matching 9 bases. This CDR3 is built from 14 residues. Germline CDR1 is SGHTA and CDR2 is FQGNSA. V was pared by 5 bases and J by 5 bases, with 4 bases of the junction left unmatched. The CDR3 DNA sequence: TGTGCCAGCAGCCCGGACAGGGGACGAAACACCATATATTTT. It translates to CASSPDRGRNTIYF. Full variable domain (rest looked up from reference TRBV7-2 and TRBJ1-3): GAGVSQSPSNKVTEKGKDVELRCDPISGHTALYWYRQSLGQGLEFLIYFQGNSAPDKSGLPSDRFSAERTGGSVSTLTIQRTQQEDSAVYLCASSPDRGRNTIYFGEGSWLTVV.

The chain combines TRBV6-1 with TRBJ2-7; D is possibly TRBD2 (7 bases). CDR1 is MNHNS, CDR2 SASEGT, per germline. This CDR3 spans 15 amino acids. The ends were cut back, 5 bases at V and 4 bases at J, with 18 bases in the middle. CDR3 in amino acids: CASSPRGAGWYEQYF. Here the CDR3 DNA reads TGTGCCAGCAGTCCCCGGGGGGCGGGATGGTACGAGCAGTACTTC.

V gene TRBV6-4 combines with J gene TRBJ1-2; unclear D gene. The germline V gene encodes CDR1 MRHNA and CDR2 SNTAGT. The CDR3 runs 9 residues. Deletions cut 6 bases from V and 7 bases from J, with 3 bases between. The CDR3 here is CASSSGYTF. The CDR3 region has the DNA TGTGCCAGCAGCTCTGGCTACACCTTC.

This clone occurred a few times. This rearrangement joins TRBV5-1 to TRBJ2-3; possible D gene TRBD1, 5 bases. Trimming removed 0 bases from V and 10 bases from J, with 15 bases in between. CDR3 length equals 14 residues. Germline values: CDR1 SGHRS, CDR2 YFSETQ. The CDR3 protein is CASSLVGEEGAQYF. The CDR3, as DNA: TGCGCCAGCAGCTTGGTAGGGGAAGAAGGGGCGCAGTATTTT.

The V and J genes are TRBV7-9 and TRBJ2-2; D not resolved. The germline CDR1 and CDR2 sequences are SEHNR and FQNEAQ (reference sequence). CDR3 size: 14 residues. V dropped 1 base and J dropped 2 bases, with 5 bases sitting between them. The CDR3 spells CASSLDYNTGELFF. CDR3 sequence (DNA): TGTGCCAGCAGCTTAGACTATAACACCGGGGAGCTGTTTTTT.

The table lists this clone with a few counts. CDR3 bases: TGTGCCAGCACCGCTGAGTCCTACAGGGCTAATGAGCAGTTCTTC. It translates to CASTAESYRANEQFF. This sequence joins TRBV5-6 and TRBJ2-1, with D possibly being TRBD1 (6 bases). V lost 6 bases to trimming and J lost 7 bases, with 20 bases between them. The CDR3 has 15 amino acids. CDR1 is SGHDT and CDR2 is YYEEEE in the germline V gene.

This clone has a handful of counts. The V call is TRBV2, the J call TRBJ1-5; D perhaps matches TRBD1 (5 bases). Between the trimmed V and J ends, which lost 4 bases and 5 bases, there was a span of 9 bases. CDR3 length equals 13 residues. CDR1 and CDR2 from the germline V gene are SNHLY and FYNNEI. CDR3 nucleotide sequence: TGTGCCAGCAGTGTTCAGGGCGATCAGCCCCAGCATTTT. Translation: CASSVQGDQPQHF.

The V call is TRBV7-9, the J call TRBJ1-1; D call uncertain. Germline CDR1 and CDR2: SEHNR and FQNEAQ (reference sequence). V was cut by 1 base and J by 4 bases, with 13 bases left in between. CDR3 length: 15 residues. Here the CDR3 DNA reads TGTGCCAGCAGCTTAGGTGGGGTGAGCGGCACTGAAGCTTTCTTT. Encoded protein: CASSLGGVSGTEAFF. The variable domain in full, with the rest retrieved from reference TRBV7-9 and TRBJ1-1, is DTGVSQNPRHKITKRGQNVTFRCDPISEHNRLYWYRQTLGQGPEFLTYFQNEAQLEKSRLLSDRFSAERPKGSFSTLEIQRTEQGDSAMYLCASSLGGVSGTEAFFGQGTRLTVV.

The chain links TRBV30 to TRBJ1-5, with D possibly matching TRBD1 (6 bases). The germline V gene has CDR1 GTSNPN and CDR2 SVGIG (reference sequence). The CDR3 spans 12 residues. The V gene lost 4 bases and the J gene lost 11 bases, with 15 bases spanning the gap. CDR3: CAWNRAERAQHF. In DNA, the CDR3 is TGTGCCTGGAACAGGGCAGAGAGGGCCCAGCATTTT.

The V and J genes are TRBV5-1 and TRBJ2-7; a possible D gene is TRBD1 (6 bases). Germline-derived CDR1 and CDR2 are SGHRS and YFSETQ. V was pared by 0 bases and J by 0 bases, with 10 bases between. This CDR3 region has 15 residues. The CDR3 protein is CASSLDGQSSYEQYF. In DNA, the CDR3 is TGCGCCAGCAGCTTGGATGGACAGTCCTCCTACGAGCAGTACTTC.

This chain uses TRBV10-3 with TRBJ1-2, with a tentative D call TRBD1 (5 bases). The CDR3 is 16 amino acids. Germline-derived CDR1 and CDR2 are ENHRY and SYGVKD. V lost 0 bases, J lost 4 bases, and 15 bases lay in between. The CDR3 sequence is CAISESKTGLGYGYTF. The CDR3 bases are TGTGCCATCAGTGAGTCGAAAACAGGATTAGGCTATGGCTACACCTTC.

To note about this clone: A read error is the likely source, as a far larger clone sits one nucleotide away. The sample contains more than one DNA sequence encoding this CDR3. The rearrangement links TRBV27 to TRBJ1-2; 12 positions match TRBD1. From germline, CDR1 is MNHEY and CDR2 SMNVEV (reference sequence). With 8 bases clipped from V and 11 bases from J, the junction kept 15 bases outside the gene matches. The CDR3 sequence is 15 residues long. CDR3 DNA: TGTGCCAGCTGGGTTCCGGGACAGGGGGCTCGGGGTTACACCTTC. It encodes CASWVPGQGARGYTF.

This clone has a single count. The chain has TRBV30 and TRBJ2-7; D is possibly TRBD1 (6 bases). The CDR3 length is 14 residues. Trimming cost V 5 bases and J 4 bases, with 18 bases left between them. CDR1 GTSNPN and CDR2 SVGIG come from the germline V gene (reference sequence). The CDR3 here is CAWAFGDTRYEQYF. The CDR3 coding sequence is TGTGCCTGGGCCTTTGGGGACACAAGGTACGAGCAGTACTTC. Together with reference TRBV30 and TRBJ2-7, the CDR3 gives the full variable domain: SQTIHQWPATLVQPVGSPLSLECTVEGTSNPNLYWYRQAAGRGLQLLFYSVGIGQISSEVPQNLSASRPQDRQFILSSKKLLLSDSGFYLCAWAFGDTRYEQYFGPGTRLTVT.

This chain links TRBV28 with TRBJ1-1; D is perhaps TRBD1 (5 bases). The CDR3 runs to 11 residues. CDR1 is MDHEN and CDR2 is SYDVKM in the germline V gene. Trimming stripped 3 bases from V and 11 bases from J, with 10 bases between. For the CDR3, the DNA is TGTGCCAGCAGTTTTAAGGGGCAGGCTTTCTTT. It yields the protein CASSFKGQAFF.

This clone was seen a few times. The rearrangement uses TRBV7-6 and TRBJ2-3; D is possibly TRBD1 (5 bases). Germline V gene lookup returns CDR1 SGHVS and CDR2 FNYEAQ. V lost 2 bases and J 1 base, leaving 10 bases between the germline ends. The CDR3 loop spans 15 amino acids. In DNA form, the CDR3 reads TGTGCCAGCAGCTTAAACCCGACAGGCACAGATACGCAGTATTTT. As protein: CASSLNPTGTDTQYF.

This clone was counted only a few times. The chain employs TRBV10-1 and TRBJ2-3; no reliable D call. V shed 4 bases and J shed 1 base, with 6 bases lying between them. CDR3 length: 13 residues. CDR1 and CDR2 (germline): WNHNN, SYGVQD (reference sequence). The CDR3 nucleotides read TGCGCCAGCAGTGCCGCAGGCACAGATACGCAGTATTTT. This translates into CASSAAGTDTQYF.

J is TRBJ1-4 and V is TRBV9; maybe TRBD1 (6 bases). The germline V and J ends were trimmed by 4 bases and 5 bases, with 12 bases remaining between them. The CDR3 totals 14 residues. The germline gives CDR1 SGDLS, CDR2 YYNGEE. The CDR3 is CASSPRTENEKLFF. Written as DNA, the CDR3 is TGTGCCAGCAGCCCCCGGACAGAGAATGAAAAACTGTTTTTT.

The rearrangement joins TRBV27 to TRBJ1-1, with a possible D match to TRBD1 (5 bases). This CDR3 contains 14 residues. The V and J ends lost 6 bases and 5 bases respectively, with 16 bases between them. Looked up from germline, CDR1 is MNHEY and CDR2 is SMNVEV (reference sequence). The CDR3 reads CASRRISGTTEAFF. The CDR3 DNA is TGTGCCAGCAGAAGAATTTCAGGGACTACTGAAGCTTTCTTT.

V and J are TRBV27 and TRBJ1-5; D gene unclear. The CDR3 is 12 amino acids. The germline CDR1 and CDR2 sequences are MNHEY and SMNVEV (reference sequence). With 3 bases removed from V and 12 bases from J, the gap between germline ends came to 12 bases. In nucleotides, the CDR3 is TGTGCCAGCAGTTTTGAGGGTGAGGACCAGCATTTT. Protein product: CASSFEGEDQHF.

This sequence joins TRBV20-1 and TRBJ2-1; a possible D gene is TRBD2 (5 bases). The CDR3 contains 11 residues. V was cut by 2 bases and J by 10 bases, with 9 bases left in between. Germline values: CDR1 DFQATT, CDR2 SNEGSKA (reference sequence). The CDR3 loop reads CSARKTTEQFF. The CDR3 bases are TGCAGTGCTAGAAAGACTACCGAGCAGTTCTTC.

The table lists this clone with a few counts. The CDR3 protein is CASTDSFYEQYF. CDR3 coding DNA: TGCGCCAGCACGGACAGCTTCTACGAGCAGTACTTC. The chain is built from TRBV5-1 and TRBJ2-7; D is possibly TRBD1 (6 bases). The CDR3 contains 12 residues. Germline CDR1 is SGHRS and CDR2 is YFSETQ. Trimming took 6 bases from V and 3 from J, leaving 10 bases between them.

V is TRBV4-1 and J is TRBJ1-3; TRBD1 matches at 9 bases. Germline loops: CDR1 MGHRA, CDR2 YSYEKL. V trimming: 4 bases; J trimming: 2 bases; junction bases outside the gene matches: 9. The CDR3 is made up of 17 amino acids. The CDR3 protein is CASSPQRGQGTGNTIYF. For the CDR3, the DNA is TGCGCCAGCAGCCCCCAAAGGGGACAGGGAACTGGAAACACCATATATTTT.